These 18 T cell receptor beta chains were sequenced from one sample in a study of regulatory T cells in long-lasting Graves disease. Building the TCR beta libraries relied on iRepertoire HTBI primers, and CDR3 regions underwent Arm-PCR. TCRdb ran MiXCR on the multiplex PCR reads and lists one entry per CDR3 protein. This repertoire shows 550,000 to 600,000 distinct CDR3 sequences, about 16% found once; its top ten account for about 11%. Sample time point: newly diagnosed GD, antithyroid drugs for less than 3 months. Extracted RNA from PBMCs served as the source of the TCR library. These data are also associated with another study on T cells in Graves' hyperthyroidism and ophthalmopathy.

Sequencing used peripheral blood mononuclear cells (PBMCs), obtained at new diagnosis, from a patient treated with antithyroid drugs. These TCRs come from a man younger than 35 with Graves disease.

The chain combines TRBV10-3 with TRBJ1-6; D is unclear. Trimming took 2 bases from V and 6 from J, leaving 11 bases between them. This CDR3 is built from 15 residues. The V gene's germline CDR1 is ENHRY and CDR2 SYGVKD. Here the CDR3 reads CAISESGGTNSPLHF. CDR3 sequence (DNA): TGTGCCATCAGTGAGAGCGGCGGAACTAATTCACCCCTCCACTTT.

This clonotype was observed many times. V gene TRBV7-9 combines with J gene TRBJ1-1; D gene unclear. This CDR3 contains 14 residues. Trimming left V 4 bases short and J 6 bases short, with 15 bases between. CDR1 is SEHNR and CDR2 is FQNEAQ in the germline V gene (reference sequence). The CDR3 reads CASSSKIGNSEAFF. Here the CDR3 DNA reads TGTGCCAGCAGCTCAAAAATAGGTAACTCTGAAGCTTTCTTT.

With regard to this clonotype: Only one base separates this from a far larger clonotype, so it likely reflects a read error. The conserved closing phenylalanine or tryptophan is absent in this CDR3, likely reflecting a read error. This chain links TRBV11-2 with TRBJ2-1; 10 nucleotides align to TRBD2. The CDR3 is made up of 15 amino acids. CDR1 is SGHAT, CDR2 FQNNGV, per germline. After removal of 8 bases from V and 9 bases from J, the junction contained 13 bases not matched to a gene. The chain's CDR3 is CASAPGLASSGEQFL. Written as DNA, the CDR3 is TGTGCCAGCGCCCCGGGACTAGCGAGCTCGGGTGAGCAGTTCCTC.

This clonotype was detected ten times or more. The rearrangement links TRBV20-1 to TRBJ1-1; weak D call: TRBD1 (5 bases). The germline CDR1 and CDR2 sequences are DFQATT and SNEGSKA (reference sequence). Trimming cost V 6 bases and J 0 bases, with 11 bases left between them. The CDR3 consists of 13 residues. CDR3 residues: CSATGDLNTEAFF. CDR3 DNA: TGCAGTGCCACGGGGGACTTGAACACTGAAGCTTTCTTT.

A note on this clonotype: This may arise from a read error, as a much more abundant clone is one base away. As the CDR3 is not closed by the conserved phenylalanine or tryptophan, this likely results from a read error. The chain is built from TRBV12-5 and TRBJ2-7, with 7 bases that match TRBD1. V lost 7 bases to trimming and J lost 3 bases; unmatched junction nucleotides: 6. Per germline, CDR1 LGHNT and CDR2 FRNRAP. The CDR3 consists of 13 residues. Written as DNA, the CDR3 is TGTGCTAGTGATACCGGGACAGACTACGAGCAGTACTCC. Encoded protein: CASDTGTDYEQYS.

This clonotype has ten or more counts. The V and J genes are TRBV20-1 and TRBJ1-1; no definite D call. The CDR3 loop spans 12 amino acids. Trimming stripped 4 bases from V and 1 base from J, with 7 bases between. Germline CDR1 DFQATT, CDR2 SNEGSKA (reference sequence). The CDR3 here is CSATDQNTEAFF. The DNA for the CDR3 is TGCAGTGCTACAGATCAGAACACTGAAGCTTTCTTT.

The CDR3: CASSLPYRLAGGIHEQFF. The CDR3 nucleotides are TGTGCCAGCAGCTTACCCTATCGACTAGCGGGGGGGATCCATGAGCAGTTCTTC. The rearrangement links TRBV7-9 to TRBJ2-1; 14 bases map to TRBD2. The length of the CDR3 is 18 residues. Germline V gene lookup returns CDR1 SEHNR and CDR2 FQNEAQ (reference sequence). V shed 2 bases and J 8 bases; nucleotides not matched to a gene: 11.

This clonotype was counted at least ten times. J is TRBJ2-1 and V is TRBV7-2; D unresolved. CDR3 length: 16 amino acids. The V end lost 0 bases, the J end lost 1 base, and 10 bases lay between the germline ends. CDR1 and CDR2 from the germline V gene are SGHTA and FQGNSA. CDR3 nucleotide sequence: TGTGCCAGCAGCTTAGCGCCCGGCGGATCCTACAATGAGCAGTTCTTC. It yields the protein CASSLAPGGSYNEQFF.

This clonotype was picked up many times. J is TRBJ2-1 and V is TRBV13, with TRBD1 matching over 7 bases. Germline V gene data show CDR1 as PRHDT and CDR2 as FYEKMQ (reference sequence). The CDR3 has 14 amino acids. After removal of 5 bases from V and 2 bases from J, the junction contained 3 bases not matched to a gene. The CDR3 sequence is CASSAQGAYNEQFF. In DNA form, the CDR3 reads TGTGCCAGCAGCGCCCAGGGGGCCTACAATGAGCAGTTCTTC.

This clonotype came up a few times. The chain recombines TRBV18 with TRBJ2-2, with 7 bases that match TRBD2. Germline loops: CDR1 KGHSH, CDR2 LQKENI. The CDR3 runs 16 residues. V lost 8 bases, J lost 1 base, and 10 bases stayed unmatched. CDR3 bases: TGTGCCAGCCCGATGGTCGCGGGGGTGAACACCGGGGAGCTGTTTTTT. This sequence encodes CASPMVAGVNTGELFF.

This clonotype was observed many times. CDR3 nucleotide sequence: TGTGCCAGCAGCCCATCCTACGAAAAACTGTTTTTT. As protein: CASSPSYEKLFF. The chain links TRBV2 to TRBJ1-4; D not resolved. The V end lost 6 bases, the J end lost 8 bases, and 10 bases lay between the germline ends. Germline CDR1 and CDR2: SNHLY and FYNNEI. This CDR3 region has 12 residues. Filled out from reference TRBV2 and TRBJ1-4, the complete variable domain reads EPEVTQTPSHQVTQMGQEVILRCVPISNHLYFYWYRQILGQKVEFLVSFYNNEISEKSEIFDDQFSVERPDGSNFTLKIRSTKLEDSAMYFCASSPSYEKLFFGSGTQLSVL.

The sample holds a few counts of this clonotype. V and J are TRBV4-1 and TRBJ2-7, with 8 positions matching TRBD2. Germline assignment: CDR1 MGHRA and CDR2 YSYEKL. V was clipped by 1 base and J by 5 bases; unmatched bases: 7. The CDR3 runs to 15 residues. CDR3 bases: TGCGCCAGCAGCCAAGTAACCAGCGGGAGCCACGAGCAGTACTTC. Translated: CASSQVTSGSHEQYF.

This clonotype has just a few counts. The V gene is TRBV28, the J gene TRBJ1-5; tentatively, D is TRBD1 (5 bases). V was cut by 6 bases and J by 10 bases, with 13 bases left in between. The CDR3 has 12 amino acids. CDR1 is MDHEN and CDR2 is SYDVKM in the germline V gene. CDR3 nucleotides: TGTGCCAGCAGAGCCGGGACTCCCCCCCAGCATTTT. Its translation: CASRAGTPPQHF.

This clonotype was observed many times. The V call is TRBV7-3, the J call TRBJ2-1; perhaps TRBD2 as D (6 bases). Trimming took off 5 bases at V and 0 bases at J, with 14 bases between the two ends. Per the germline V gene, CDR1 is SGHTA and CDR2 is FQGTGA. The CDR3 spans 16 residues. The CDR3 is CASSPSLANSYNEQFF. The CDR3 coding sequence is TGTGCCAGCAGCCCCAGCCTAGCGAACTCCTACAATGAGCAGTTCTTC.

The table lists this clonotype with many counts. The V and J genes are TRBV5-5 and TRBJ2-1; TRBD2 agrees at 10 bases. This CDR3 spans 15 amino acids. Trimming at V came to 4 bases and at J to 5 bases, leaving 6 bases not matched to a gene. The germline V gene encodes CDR1 SGHKS and CDR2 YYEKEE (reference sequence). CDR3 DNA: TGTGCCAGCAGCACCGGGACTAGCGCTAACAATGAGCAGTTCTTC. Translating gives CASSTGTSANNEQFF.

This clonotype was found many times. The chain has TRBV28 and TRBJ2-6, with a possible D match to TRBD1 (6 bases). CDR3 length equals 17 residues. CDR1 and CDR2 (germline): MDHEN, SYDVKM. Trimming cost V 3 bases and J 0 bases, with 12 bases left between them. CDR3 region: CASSLAGVISGANVLTF. In DNA, the CDR3 is TGTGCCAGCAGTTTGGCAGGGGTTATCTCTGGGGCCAACGTCCTGACTTTC.

This clonotype occurred many times. The J gene is TRBJ1-1, the V gene TRBV27; D is unresolved. The CDR3 loop spans 15 amino acids. V was trimmed by 7 bases and J by 2 bases, leaving 17 bases between them. Germline-derived CDR1 and CDR2 are MNHEY and SMNVEV (reference sequence). This chain's CDR3 is CASTRTAALNTEAFF. The CDR3 bases are TGTGCCAGCACCCGAACGGCGGCTTTAAACACTGAAGCTTTCTTT.

Worth noting for this clonotype: This clone may be a read error of a much larger clone one base away. The chain is built from TRBV3-1 and TRBJ2-7; 8 nucleotides agree with TRBD2. The CDR3 consists of 15 residues. CDR1 is LGHDT, CDR2 YNNKEL, per germline (reference sequence). The CDR3 DNA reads as TGTGCCAGCTGCCACCTCGGGACTAGGATCTACGAGCAGTACTTC. It specifies CASCHLGTRIYEQYF.